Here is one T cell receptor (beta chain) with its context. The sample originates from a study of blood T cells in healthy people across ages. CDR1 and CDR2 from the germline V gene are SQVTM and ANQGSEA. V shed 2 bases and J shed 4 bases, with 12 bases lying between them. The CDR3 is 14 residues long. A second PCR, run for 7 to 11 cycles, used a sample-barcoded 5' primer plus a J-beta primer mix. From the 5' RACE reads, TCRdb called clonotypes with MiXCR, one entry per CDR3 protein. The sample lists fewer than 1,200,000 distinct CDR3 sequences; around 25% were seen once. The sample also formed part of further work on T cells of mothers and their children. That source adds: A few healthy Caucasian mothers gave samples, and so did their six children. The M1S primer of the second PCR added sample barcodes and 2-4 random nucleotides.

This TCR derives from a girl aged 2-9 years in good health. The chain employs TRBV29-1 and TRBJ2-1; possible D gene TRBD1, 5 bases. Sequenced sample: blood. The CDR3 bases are TGCAGCGTTGAAAGAGAGGACAATTACAATGAGCAGTTCTTC. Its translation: CSVEREDNYNEQFF.